Listed below are T cell receptor beta chains from one sample, sequenced in a study of blood T cell repertoires in COVID-19. TCRdb's copy holds only in-frame clones and misses some; the assay was immunoSEQ multiplex PCR. The table has about 120,000 clones, approximately 87% seen once. The material sequenced was peripheral blood. These receptors were taken from a woman aged 50 to 60 with acute or convalescent COVID-19. CDR3s include the opening cysteine and the closing phenylalanine or tryptophan. D genes are given only for firm matches. Clone size is not always given. Where it is, it says once, few, many or a class for expanded clones.

size,V,J,D,CDR3,DNA
-,TRBV3-1/TRBV3-2,TRBJ1-1,TRBD1,CASAYLGQETFF,TGTGCCAGCGCCTATTTAGGACAGGAGACTTTCTTT
-,TRBV27,TRBJ2-7,-,CASSLQGLTYEQYF,TGTGCCAGCAGTTTACAGGGACTCACCTACGAGCAGTACTTC
-,TRBV7-2,TRBJ2-2,-,CASSLAKTGNTGELFF,TGTGCCAGCAGCTTAGCCAAAACTGGTAACACCGGGGAGCTGTTTTTT
-,TRBV18,TRBJ2-7,TRBD1,CASSPRTGSYEQYF,TGTGCCAGCTCACCTAGGACAGGGTCCTACGAGCAGTACTTC
-,TRBV7-2,TRBJ1-1,-,CASSKQGSGTEAFF,TGTGCCAGCAGCAAACAGGGCTCCGGCACTGAAGCTTTCTTT
once,TRBV4-3,TRBJ1-2,TRBD1,CASSQTRGRGYGYTF,TGCGCCAGCAGCCAAACCAGGGGGCGGGGCTATGGCTACACCTTC
-,TRBV2,TRBJ2-3,TRBD2,CAGAAGGTDTQYF,TGTGCCGGCGCGGCGGGAGGGACAGATACGCAGTATTTT
-,TRBV24-1,TRBJ2-1,TRBD1,CATSGRDSSYNEQFF,TGTGCCACCAGTGGCCGGGACAGCTCCTACAATGAGCAGTTCTTC
-,TRBV10-3,TRBJ2-1,TRBD2,CASKLAGGSYNEQFF,TGTGCCTCTAAACTAGCGGGAGGTTCCTACAATGAGCAGTTCTTC
-,TRBV5-6,TRBJ2-7,TRBD1,CASSSRGRGLYEQYF,TGTGCCAGCAGCTCGAGGGGCAGGGGGCTCTACGAGCAGTACTTC
-,TRBV5-8,TRBJ2-5,-,CASSSMSFETQYF,TGTGCCAGCAGCTCCATGAGCTTTGAGACCCAGTACTTC
once,TRBV6-6,TRBJ1-5,-,CASRRVGQPQHF,TGTGCCAGCAGGCGGGTCGGGCAGCCCCAGCATTTT
-,TRBV19,TRBJ1-5,-,CASSISIGGAGNQPQHF,TGTGCCAGTAGTATTTCAATAGGGGGGGCGGGCAATCAGCCCCAGCATTTT
-,TRBV3-1/TRBV3-2,TRBJ2-5,-,CASSQGWGGEKTQYF,TGTGCCAGCAGCCAAGGTTGGGGGGGCGAGAAGACCCAGTACTTC
-,TRBV10-3,TRBJ2-1,TRBD1,CAISAGQGKDEQFF,TGTGCCATCAGTGCGGGACAGGGGAAAGATGAGCAGTTCTTC
-,TRBV6-2/TRBV6-3,TRBJ1-5,-,CASSFLHQPQHF,TGTGCCAGCAGTTTCCTCCATCAGCCCCAGCATTTT
-,TRBV5-4,TRBJ2-3,TRBD1,CASSPMGQGGDTQYF,TGTGCCAGCAGCCCAATGGGACAGGGGGGAGATACGCAGTATTTT
once,TRBV6-5,TRBJ1-2,-,CASSYSPGGDYGYTF,TGTGCCAGCAGTTACTCGCCGGGGGGCGACTATGGCTACACCTTC
-,TRBV10-2,TRBJ1-2,-,CASRAEGLGYGYTF,TGCGCCAGCAGGGCCGAGGGCCTGGGCTATGGCTACACCTTC
-,TRBV10-2,TRBJ1-2,-,CASSDPSYGYTF,TGCGCCAGCAGTGACCCCAGCTATGGCTACACCTTC
-,TRBV9,TRBJ2-5,-,CASSADYQETQYF,TGTGCCAGCAGCGCGGACTACCAAGAGACCCAGTACTTC
-,TRBV5-4,TRBJ2-4,-,CASSLVGTGALDF,-
-,TRBV9,TRBJ1-2,-,CASSADYAGRSWTF,TGTGCCAGCAGCGCCGATTATGCGGGACGGAGTTGGACCTTC
once,TRBV7-2,TRBJ1-6,TRBD1,CASSSGQGLKPLHF,TGTGCCAGCAGCTCGGGACAGGGGTTAAAACCCCTCCACTTT
-,TRBV3-1/TRBV3-2,TRBJ2-7,TRBD1,CASSQAGTGYTYEQYF,TGTGCCAGCAGCCAAGCCGGGACAGGATATACCTACGAGCAGTACTTC
once,TRBV27,TRBJ2-5,-,CASSPRRDNQETQYF,TGTGCCAGCAGCCCCCGAAGGGACAACCAAGAGACCCAGTACTTC
-,TRBV6-1,TRBJ2-5,-,CASSERGGVETQYF,TGTGCCAGCAGTGAGAGAGGGGGTGTAGAGACCCAGTACTTC
-,TRBV10-3,TRBJ2-3,-,CAISRLADTQYF,TGTGCCATCAGTAGACTAGCAGATACGCAGTATTTT
-,TRBV19,TRBJ1-5,-,CASSGDIDQPQHF,TGTGCCAGTAGTGGGGACATCGATCAGCCCCAGCATTTT
-,TRBV7-2,TRBJ1-1,TRBD1,CASSRDRGVEEAFF,TGTGCCAGCAGCCGGGACAGGGGGGTGGAAGAAGCTTTCTTT
-,TRBV11-1,TRBJ2-5,-,CASSRSGVETQYF,TGTGCCAGCAGCCGTTCAGGGGTCGAGACCCAGTACTTC
-,TRBV5-6,TRBJ2-5,-,CASSPRLGEGTQYF,TGTGCCAGCAGCCCGCGTCTGGGCGAGGGGACCCAGTACTTC
once,TRBV7-2,TRBJ1-2,-,CASSSKIPGAGYTF,TGTGCCAGCAGTTCAAAAATTCCAGGGGCGGGCTACACCTTC
-,TRBV30,TRBJ2-7,TRBD2,CAWSDDSGGDSYEQYF,TGTGCCTGGAGTGATGATAGCGGGGGGGATTCCTACGAGCAGTACTTC
-,TRBV10-1,TRBJ2-3,TRBD2,CASSDQTGLAGAGDTQYF,TGCGCCAGCAGTGACCAAACGGGACTAGCGGGAGCTGGAGATACGCAGTATTTT
-,TRBV6-6,TRBJ1-6,-,CASRIGGRSPLHF,TGTGCCAGCAGAATAGGTGGGAGGTCACCCCTCCACTTT
-,TRBV15,TRBJ1-5,TRBD1,CATSRPGGNQPQHF,TGTGCCACCAGCAGACCAGGGGGGAATCAGCCCCAGCATTTT
-,TRBV2,TRBJ1-3,-,CASSRGGRDTIYF,TGTGCCAGCAGTCGGGGTGGTAGGGACACCATATATTTT
-,TRBV5-1,TRBJ1-2,-,CASSFGNNYGYTF,TGCGCCAGCAGCTTTGGCAACAACTATGGCTACACCTTC
-,TRBV7-2,TRBJ1-1,-,CASSTRTGDTEAFF,TGTGCCAGCAGCACCCGGACGGGGGACACTGAAGCTTTCTTT
-,TRBV3-1/TRBV3-2,TRBJ1-2,TRBD1,CASSLLDRADGYTF,TGTGCCAGCAGCCTCTTGGACAGGGCGGATGGCTACACCTTC
-,TRBV24-1,TRBJ2-7,TRBD1,CATSDSSTGGINEQYF,TGTGCCACCAGTGATTCATCGACAGGGGGAATCAACGAGCAGTACTTC
-,TRBV6-1,TRBJ2-7,-,CASSEGVGGYEQYF,TGTGCCAGCAGTGAAGGTGTGGGGGGCTACGAGCAGTACTTC
once,TRBV23-1,TRBJ1-1,-,CASSQGRGGVRSVNTEAFF,TGCGCCAGCAGTCAGGGTAGAGGGGGTGTACGAAGTGTGAACACTGAAGCTTTCTTT
-,TRBV2,TRBJ1-4,TRBD1,CASSGGTGPLLFF,TGTGCCAGCAGTGGCGGGACAGGTCCTTTACTGTTTTTT
once,TRBV27,TRBJ1-1,TRBD1,CASSYSYRGRGEAFF,TGTGCCAGCAGTTATTCCTACAGGGGGCGCGGTGAAGCTTTCTTT
-,TRBV6-2/TRBV6-3,TRBJ2-3,TRBD2,CASSVQLAGITDTQYF,TGTGCCAGCAGTGTGCAACTAGCGGGGATCACAGATACGCAGTATTTT
-,TRBV18,TRBJ1-2,-,CASSPDGGGRGYGYTF,TGTGCCAGCTCACCAGACGGCGGGGGGCGAGGCTATGGCTACACCTTC
-,TRBV5-6,TRBJ1-2,-,CASSANGRDGYTF,TGTGCCAGCAGCGCCAATGGCAGGGATGGCTACACCTTC
-,TRBV7-3,TRBJ2-2,-,CASSPGTPDTGELFF,TGTGCCAGCAGCCCCGGGACACCGGACACCGGGGAGCTGTTTTTT
few,TRBV6-2/TRBV6-3,TRBJ2-7,TRBD1,CASSYSIAGTDGYEQYF,TGTGCCAGCAGTTACTCGATTGCCGGGACAGATGGATACGAGCAGTACTTC
-,TRBV5-4,TRBJ2-2,-,CASSSRDSHTGELFF,TGTGCCAGCAGCTCCCGGGACTCCCACACCGGGGAGCTGTTTTTT
-,TRBV9,TRBJ1-2,-,CASSVGDSSYGYTF,TGTGCCAGCAGCGTAGGTGACAGTTCGTATGGCTACACCTTC
-,TRBV20-1,TRBJ2-1,-,CSARSYNEQFF,TGCAGTGCCAGGTCTTACAATGAGCAGTTCTTC